The 18 T cell receptor beta chains listed next were all sequenced from one sample in a study of cytomegalovirus exposure and HLA in healthy donors. Use of 60 Vbeta and 13 Jbeta primers characterized the PCR. Generated by immunoSEQ multiplex PCR, the TCRdb table keeps only in-frame clones and is missing some. Of tens of thousands of clones listed, about 8% were seen once; the top ten hold roughly 2.1%. Sequenced sample: PBMCs. These receptors came from a man aged 50-59 years in good health and CMV-seronegative.

This clone has more than one count but fewer than ten. The V and J genes are TRBV7-2 and TRBJ2-7; the match to TRBD2 covers 7 bases. The CDR3 totals 15 residues. The germline CDR1 and CDR2 sequences are SGHTA and FQGNSA. V lost 4 bases, J lost 0 bases, and 6 bases stayed unmatched. CDR3 amino acids: CASSSTSRGSYEQYF. The DNA for the CDR3 is TGTGCCAGCAGCTCGACTAGCCGGGGCTCCTACGAGCAGTACTTC.

This chain joins TRBV6-1 and TRBJ1-4; 8 positions match TRBD1. Germline V gene sequence: CDR1 MNHNS, CDR2 SASEGT. The CDR3 spans 15 residues. J gave up 8 bases and V 7 bases, and 12 bases lay outside the gene matches. CDR3 coding DNA: TGTGCCAGCACCAAACAACAGGGGGGCGAGGAAAAACTGTTTTTT. As protein: CASTKQQGGEEKLFF.

In this sample, this clone turned up a few times. The chain is built from TRBV7-9 and TRBJ2-2, with TRBD1 identical over 10 bases. The CDR3 has 18 amino acids. CDR1 and CDR2 (germline): SEHNR, FQNEAQ (reference sequence). The V gene end was trimmed by 0 bases and the J gene end by 1 base; junction bases not matched to a gene: 5. In DNA form, the CDR3 reads TGTGCCAGCAGCTTAGCGTTCGGGACAGGGGAGAACACCGGGGAGCTGTTTTTT. Translating gives CASSLAFGTGENTGELFF.

The CDR3: CATSRSLTGVEETQYF. CDR3 sequence (DNA): TGTGCCACCAGCAGATCCTTGACAGGGGTGGAGGAGACCCAGTACTTC. This chain links TRBV15 with TRBJ2-5, with TRBD1 matching over 8 bases. This CDR3 comprises 16 residues. Germline CDR1 reads LNHNV; CDR2 reads YYDKDF (reference sequence). The V gene end was trimmed by 2 bases and the J gene end by 5 bases; junction bases not matched to a gene: 10.

This clone was counted only a few times. This sequence joins TRBV2 and TRBJ2-7; 9 positions match TRBD1. Trimming cost V 6 bases and J 6 bases; bases outside gene matches: 12. The CDR3 contains 15 residues. Looked up from germline, CDR1 is SNHLY and CDR2 is FYNNEI. The CDR3 region has the DNA TGTGCCAGCAGATACAGGGGGCTCATGGTCTCCGAGCAGTACTTC. Residues: CASRYRGLMVSEQYF.

Only a few counts were recorded for this clone. The rearrangement uses TRBV9 and TRBJ2-7, with D hard to call. The CDR3 is made up of 15 amino acids. CDR1 is SGDLS, CDR2 YYNGEE, per germline. V lost 4 bases, J lost 0 bases, and 14 bases lay in between. CDR3 sequence reads: CASSLFDTFSYEQYF. CDR3 DNA sequence: TGTGCCAGCAGCTTATTCGACACCTTCTCCTACGAGCAGTACTTC.

V gene TRBV19 combines with J gene TRBJ2-3, with TRBD2 as a possible D gene (6 bases). The CDR3 length is 13 residues. The V gene's germline CDR1 is LNHDA and CDR2 SQIVND (reference sequence). Trimming removed 4 bases from V and 1 base from J, with 6 bases in between. Written as DNA, the CDR3 is TGTGCCAGTAGTAGGGGGGGCACAGATACGCAGTATTTT. Translated, it gives CASSRGGTDTQYF.

This chain links TRBV27 with TRBJ2-2; 11 bases are shared with TRBD1. CDR1 MNHEY and CDR2 SMNVEV come from the germline V gene (reference sequence). The V and J ends lost 2 bases and 5 bases, in that order; junction bases with no gene match: 4. CDR3 size: 16 residues. The CDR3 here is CASSLGTGGLTGELFF. As DNA, the CDR3 is TGTGCCAGCAGTTTAGGGACAGGGGGTTTAACCGGGGAGCTGTTTTTT.

This clone was detected a few times. The CDR3 protein is CASSTGVSGSNTEAFF. The CDR3 region has the DNA TGTGCCAGCAGCACGGGAGTATCAGGGTCGAACACTGAAGCTTTCTTT. The J gene is TRBJ1-1, the V gene TRBV7-6, with TRBD1 as a possible D gene (5 bases). CDR1 SGHVS and CDR2 FNYEAQ come from the germline V gene. The ends were cut back, 5 bases at V and 1 base at J, with 17 bases in the middle. There are 16 residues in the CDR3.

This clone was seen only a few times. This chain connects TRBV10-3 to TRBJ2-1, with 7 bases that match TRBD1. The CDR3 length is 13 residues. V lost 0 bases to trimming and J lost 12 bases; unmatched junction nucleotides: 5. CDR1 is ENHRY and CDR2 is SYGVKD in the germline V gene. CDR3 protein: CAISESEDRAQFF. In DNA, the CDR3 is TGTGCCATCAGTGAGTCAGAAGACAGGGCGCAGTTCTTC.

This clone was observed a handful of times. This CDR3 is also generated by other DNA sequences in the sample. J is TRBJ2-2 and V is TRBV27; D call uncertain. Germline V gene data show CDR1 as MNHEY and CDR2 as SMNVEV (reference sequence). The V gene lost 3 bases and the J gene lost 0 bases, with 11 bases spanning the gap. This CDR3 contains 16 residues. CDR3 bases: TGTGCCAGCAGTTTTCTATCCTTCGCGAACACCGGGGAGCTGTTTTTT. It codes for CASSFLSFANTGELFF.

This rearrangement joins TRBV4-2 to TRBJ2-1; 11 nucleotides agree with TRBD2. V shed 0 bases and J 4 bases; nucleotides not matched to a gene: 5. The length of the CDR3 is 17 residues. Germline CDR1 LGHNA, CDR2 YNFKEQ. CDR3: CASSQEISGGEYNEQFF. The DNA of the CDR3 is TGTGCCAGCAGCCAAGAGATTAGCGGGGGGGAATACAATGAGCAGTTCTTC.

This clone was observed a few times. The rearrangement joins TRBV28 to TRBJ2-1, with 8 bases matching TRBD2. The V gene end was trimmed by 7 bases and the J gene end by 5 bases; junction bases not matched to a gene: 13. Germline CDR1 reads MDHEN; CDR2 reads SYDVKM. This CDR3 is built from 16 residues. Here the CDR3 reads CASTSAGTRANNEQFF. The CDR3 bases are TGTGCCAGCACCTCAGCCGGGACTAGGGCTAACAATGAGCAGTTCTTC.

This clone was seen only a few times. V gene TRBV6-4 combines with J gene TRBJ2-6; TRBD1 is a possible D gene (6 bases). The CDR3 sequence is 16 residues long. Trimming stripped 4 bases from V and 0 bases from J, with 10 bases between. In germline, CDR1 is MRHNA, CDR2 SNTAGT. The CDR3 DNA is TGTGCCAGCAGTGCCGAAGGGGGCTCTGGGGCCAACGTCCTGACTTTC. Its protein product is CASSAEGGSGANVLTF.

The chain is built from TRBV4-1 and TRBJ2-3; D is possibly TRBD2 (6 bases). The germline V and J ends were trimmed by 0 bases and 1 base, with 11 bases remaining between them. This CDR3 has 16 residues. The germline CDR1 and CDR2 sequences are MGHRA and YSYEKL. In nucleotides, the CDR3 is TGCGCCAGCAGCCAAGATCCCGGCGGGGGCACAGATACGCAGTATTTT. Residues: CASSQDPGGGTDTQYF.

V gene TRBV28 combines with J gene TRBJ1-1; TRBD1 matches 9 bases. Germline trimming cut 6 bases from V and 4 bases from J; bases unmatched to any gene: 6. The CDR3 covers 14 residues. CDR1 MDHEN and CDR2 SYDVKM come from the germline V gene. For the CDR3, the DNA is TGTGCCAGCAGCCATGGACAGGGGATCACTGAAGCTTTCTTT. This gives the protein CASSHGQGITEAFF.

This clone was detected a few times. The V call is TRBV6-5, the J call TRBJ2-3; 8 bases align to TRBD2. Germline V lookup: CDR1 MNHEY, CDR2 SVGAGI. The CDR3 runs to 15 residues. Trimming removed 6 bases from V and 2 bases from J; junction bases left unmatched: 7. CDR3 sequence: CASSRGGTTTDTQYF. CDR3 nucleotide sequence: TGTGCCAGCAGCCGCGGGGGGACGACCACAGATACGCAGTATTTT.

The chain is built from TRBV19 and TRBJ1-3; tentative D call: TRBD1 (6 bases). The CDR3 consists of 16 residues. V dropped 3 bases and J dropped 0 bases, with 12 bases sitting between them. In germline, CDR1 is LNHDA, CDR2 SQIVND (reference sequence). The CDR3 spells CASSMHRASSGNTIYF. Written as DNA, the CDR3 is TGTGCCAGTAGTATGCACAGGGCCAGCTCTGGAAACACCATATATTTT. The whole variable domain, filled in from reference TRBV19 and TRBJ1-3, reads DGGITQSPKYLFRKEGQNVTLSCEQNLNHDAMYWYRQDPGQGLRLIYYSQIVNDFQKGDIAEGYSVSREKKESFPLTVTSAQKNPTAFYLCASSMHRASSGNTIYFGEGSWLTVV.